This T cell receptor beta chain derives from a study of identical twins. Germline V lookup: CDR1 SGHRS, CDR2 YFSETQ. CDR3 length: 15 amino acids. J gave up 2 bases and V 7 bases, and 7 bases lay outside the gene matches. TCRdb passed the 5' RACE reads through MiXCR, listing each CDR3 protein once. The table has about 550,000 distinct CDR3 sequences, 20% to 25% seen once. The sample was also linked to a second study, of yellow fever vaccine responses in identical twins.

The rearrangement joins TRBV5-1 to TRBJ2-2, with 8 bases that match TRBD1. This TCR came from a woman between 18 and 29 years old in good health. The sample was CD4+ T cells sorted from blood. CDR3 bases: TGCGCCAGCTCCAGGGACAGGCTTAACACCGGGGAGCTGTTTTTT. It translates to CASSRDRLNTGELFF.